One sample yielded the 25 T cell receptor beta chains listed below, sequenced in a study of T cell responses to AZD1222 COVID-19 vaccine. The protocol was immunoSEQ multiplex PCR, while the TCRdb copy is restricted to in-frame clones and leaves out a portion. This repertoire shows tens of thousands of clones, roughly nine tenths found once; its top ten account for approximately 3%. This material consisted of peripheral blood, taken on day 0 of MenACWY control vaccination. The receptor source for this set is an adult in good health.

This clone has just one count. The chain couples TRBV19 to TRBJ2-7; D remains ambiguous. The CDR3 contains 10 residues. Germline assignment: CDR1 LNHDA and CDR2 SQIVND (reference sequence). The CDR3 sequence is CSGGNYEQYF. The CDR3, as DNA: TGTTCGGGTGGCAACTACGAGCAGTACTTC. Full variable domain (rest looked up from reference TRBV19 and TRBJ2-7): DGGITQSPKYLFRKEGQNVTLSCEQNLNHDAMYWYRQDPGQGLRLIYYSQIVNDFQKGDIAEGYSVSREKKESFPLTVTSAQKNPTAFYLCSGGNYEQYFGPGTRLTVT.

The genes are TRBV19 and TRBJ2-1; TRBD2 matches 8 bases. Germline V lookup: CDR1 LNHDA, CDR2 SQIVND (reference sequence). Trimming at V came to 1 base and at J to 7 bases, leaving 3 bases not matched to a gene. The CDR3 extends over 14 amino acids. The CDR3 DNA reads TGTGCCAGTAGTATAGCCGGGGGGGTGAATGAGCAGTTCTTC. It encodes CASSIAGGVNEQFF.

This rearrangement joins TRBV19 to TRBJ2-7, with 9 bases lining up with TRBD1. Germline CDR1 and CDR2: LNHDA and SQIVND (reference sequence). The CDR3 loop spans 15 amino acids. V shed 4 bases and J 4 bases; nucleotides not matched to a gene: 8. DNA of the CDR3: TGTGCCAGTAGTACCGGGACAGGGAGAAGGTACGAGCAGTACTTC. This encodes CASSTGTGRRYEQYF.

V usage is TRBV28 and J usage is TRBJ2-4; 7 bases line up with TRBD1. The CDR3 contains 13 residues. Germline V gene sequence: CDR1 MDHEN, CDR2 SYDVKM. Trimming removed 8 bases from V and 5 bases from J; junction bases left unmatched: 6. This CDR3 is CASQKGAENIQYF. CDR3 coding DNA: TGTGCCAGCCAAAAGGGGGCCGAAAACATTCAGTACTTC.

The rearrangement uses TRBV5-6 and TRBJ1-2; D perhaps matches TRBD1 (5 bases). Per the germline V gene, CDR1 is SGHDT and CDR2 is YYEEEE. This CDR3 comprises 14 residues. Deletions cut 0 bases from V and 9 bases from J, with 15 bases between. This CDR3 reads CASSLGGRELRYTF. In DNA form, the CDR3 reads TGTGCCAGCAGCTTGGGTGGCAGGGAACTTCGCTACACCTTC.

The chain has TRBV6-5 and TRBJ1-2, with 7 positions matching TRBD1. V gave up 7 bases and J gave up 6 bases; unmatched junction bases: 8. Germline lookup yields CDR1 MNHEY and CDR2 SVGAGI. The CDR3 is 13 amino acids. CDR3 sequence reads: CASTNRQGDGYTF. The CDR3 nucleotides read TGTGCCAGCACCAACAGGCAGGGGGATGGCTACACCTTC.

The rearrangement uses TRBV7-2 and TRBJ2-3; D may be TRBD1 (5 bases). CDR3 length: 16 amino acids. V lost 0 bases to trimming and J lost 1 base, with 11 bases between them. Per the germline V gene, CDR1 is SGHTA and CDR2 is FQGNSA. Here the CDR3 DNA reads TGTGCCAGCAGCTTAGCTGGGGCAGGCCGCACAGATACGCAGTATTTT. As protein: CASSLAGAGRTDTQYF.

This clone appeared once. The rearrangement uses TRBV6-5 and TRBJ1-4; 7 bases match TRBD1. Per the germline V gene, CDR1 is MNHEY and CDR2 is SVGAGI. J lost 4 bases, V lost 6 bases, and 8 bases had no gene match. This CDR3 spans 15 amino acids. In DNA, the CDR3 is TGTGCCAGCAGGCGTCCGGGACAGCTTAATGAAAAACTGTTTTTT. Protein product: CASRRPGQLNEKLFF.

The chain employs TRBV19 and TRBJ2-4; D might be TRBD2 (5 bases). V was trimmed by 9 bases and J by 4 bases, leaving 13 bases between them. The length of the CDR3 is 13 residues. Looked up from germline, CDR1 is LNHDA and CDR2 is SQIVND (reference sequence). The CDR3 sequence: CASWERVKNIQYF. CDR3 nucleotides: TGTGCCAGCTGGGAGAGGGTTAAAAACATTCAGTACTTC.

This rearrangement joins TRBV6-5 to TRBJ2-1; 8 bases line up with TRBD1. The ends lost 6 bases at V and 6 bases at J; junction bases unmatched: 7. CDR1 is MNHEY and CDR2 is SVGAGI in the germline V gene. The CDR3 has 14 amino acids. The CDR3 DNA reads as TGTGCCAGCAGGAGGATAGGACAGGGCAATGAGCAGTTCTTC. It encodes CASRRIGQGNEQFF.

This sequence joins TRBV9 and TRBJ1-3, with a tentative D call TRBD1 (6 bases). The V gene lost 2 bases and the J gene lost 4 bases, with 10 bases spanning the gap. CDR1 SGDLS and CDR2 YYNGEE come from the germline V gene. The CDR3 has 14 residues. The CDR3 loop is CASSVTGSGNTIYF. The CDR3 DNA follows: TGTGCCAGCAGCGTCACAGGGTCCGGAAACACCATATATTTT.

The V gene is TRBV30, the J gene TRBJ1-1; D uncertain. V was cut by 1 base and J by 0 bases, with 6 bases left in between. This CDR3 comprises 13 residues. CDR1 is GTSNPN, CDR2 SVGIG, per germline (reference sequence). The chain's CDR3 is CAWSAHMNTEAFF. The CDR3 bases are TGTGCCTGGAGTGCCCATATGAACACTGAAGCTTTCTTT.

The gene calls are TRBV6-5 and TRBJ2-7; no firm D call. The CDR3 is 11 amino acids. Per germline, CDR1 MNHEY and CDR2 SVGAGI. The V gene lost 2 bases and the J gene lost 7 bases, with 6 bases spanning the gap. The CDR3 region is CASSYRWEQYF. DNA of the CDR3: TGTGCCAGCAGTTACCGGTGGGAGCAGTACTTC.

On this clone: The sample holds other DNA sequences that translate to the same CDR3. The chain employs TRBV5-1 and TRBJ2-2; 11 positions agree with TRBD2. This CDR3 is 15 amino acids long. J lost 4 bases, V lost 1 base, and 0 bases had no gene match. In germline, CDR1 is SGHRS, CDR2 YFSETQ. The CDR3 DNA reads as TGCGCCAGCAGCTTGACTAGCGGGGGCACCGGGGAGCTGTTTTTT. It specifies CASSLTSGGTGELFF.

This clone appeared once. The J gene is TRBJ1-1, the V gene TRBV5-1; maybe TRBD1 (5 bases). V was shortened by 1 base and J by 0 bases, with 7 bases between the two germline ends. CDR1 is SGHRS and CDR2 is YFSETQ in the germline V gene. This CDR3 region has 14 residues. In nucleotides, the CDR3 is TGCGCCAGCAGCTTGAGCAGGGTGAACACTGAAGCTTTCTTT. It yields the protein CASSLSRVNTEAFF. Looking up the rest from reference TRBV5-1 and TRBJ1-1 gives the full variable domain: KAGVTQTPRYLIKTRGQQVTLSCSPISGHRSVSWYQQTPGQGLQFLFEYFSETQRNKGNFPGRFSGRQFSNSRSEMNVSTLELGDSALYLCASSLSRVNTEAFFGQGTRLTVV.

The chain employs TRBV27 and TRBJ2-4; D is unclear. The CDR3 has 13 residues. Germline loops: CDR1 MNHEY, CDR2 SMNVEV (reference sequence). V lost 8 bases, J lost 1 base, and 9 bases lay in between. This chain's CDR3 is CASRSIAKNIQYF. The CDR3 DNA reads TGTGCCAGCCGCTCCATCGCCAAAAACATTCAGTACTTC.

Notes on this clone: Mismatch with germline at one junction end may stem from a read error. The gene calls are TRBV19 and TRBJ1-4, with D tentatively TRBD1 (6 bases). Germline V CDR1 and CDR2: LNHDA, SQIVND (reference sequence). The length of the CDR3 is 13 residues. The CDR3 sequence is CASSIAGHDKLFF. The CDR3 DNA reads as TGTGCCAGTAGTATAGCGGGACATGACAAACTGTTTTTT.

A single count supports this clone. This chain links TRBV5-1 with TRBJ2-5; D unresolved. CDR3 size: 14 residues. The V end was cut by 0 bases, the J end by 7 bases, with 13 bases between. The V gene's germline CDR1 is SGHRS and CDR2 YFSETQ. The CDR3: CASSLDGQAGTQYF. The CDR3 DNA is TGCGCCAGCAGCTTGGATGGGCAGGCAGGGACCCAGTACTTC.

This chain links TRBV2 with TRBJ2-2, with a weak D call TRBD2 (5 bases). Germline-derived CDR1 and CDR2 are SNHLY and FYNNEI. The CDR3 sequence is 15 residues long. Deletions cut 2 bases from V and 4 bases from J, with 11 bases between. CDR3 residues: CASSERLAGTGELFF. Written as DNA, the CDR3 is TGTGCCAGCAGTGAAAGGCTAGCCGGCACCGGGGAGCTGTTTTTT.

The chain employs TRBV6-5 and TRBJ2-5, with TRBD1 matching over 7 bases. CDR3 length: 13 amino acids. Per the germline V gene, CDR1 is MNHEY and CDR2 is SVGAGI. V was clipped by 6 bases and J by 5 bases; unmatched bases: 6. The CDR3 sequence is CASRGGRGETQYF. The DNA of the CDR3 is TGTGCCAGCAGAGGGGGCAGGGGTGAGACCCAGTACTTC.

The V and J genes are TRBV19 and TRBJ1-1; 9 nucleotides match TRBD1. The CDR3 runs 14 residues. The germline V gene has CDR1 LNHDA and CDR2 SQIVND (reference sequence). V was pared by 1 base and J by 5 bases, with 2 bases of the junction left unmatched. Written as DNA, the CDR3 is TGTGCCAGTAGTATAGGCGGACAGGGGACTGAAGCTTTCTTT. Encoded protein: CASSIGGQGTEAFF.

This sequence joins TRBV2 and TRBJ1-1; 10 bases map to TRBD1. This CDR3 comprises 17 residues. J gave up 4 bases and V 3 bases, and 11 bases lay outside the gene matches. Germline loops: CDR1 SNHLY, CDR2 FYNNEI. CDR3 sequence (DNA): TGTGCCAGCAGTGACTCTGGGACAGGGGCGGGTGGCACTGAAGCTTTCTTT. Translating gives CASSDSGTGAGGTEAFF.

The V and J genes are TRBV5-1 and TRBJ1-3; 7 bases map to TRBD1. Germline CDR1 SGHRS, CDR2 YFSETQ. CDR3 size: 16 residues. V shed 4 bases and J 0 bases; nucleotides not matched to a gene: 7. CDR3 region: CASSLGQASSGNTIYF. CDR3 DNA sequence: TGCGCCAGCAGCCTTGGACAGGCAAGCTCTGGAAACACCATATATTTT.

This sequence joins TRBV11-3 and TRBJ2-3; D is uncertain. Between the trimmed V and J ends, which lost 2 bases and 5 bases, there was a span of 11 bases. The CDR3 sequence is 14 residues long. The germline V gene has CDR1 SGHNT and CDR2 YENEEA. CDR3 in amino acids: CASSLIGSGDTQYF. The CDR3 DNA reads TGTGCCAGCAGCTTAATAGGGTCCGGAGATACGCAGTATTTT. Based on the CDR3 plus reference TRBV11-3 and TRBJ2-3, the full variable domain is EAGVVQSPRYKIIEKKQPVAFWCNPISGHNTLYWYLQNLGQGPELLIRYENEEAVDDSQLPKDRFSAERLKGVDSTLKIQPAELGDSAVYLCASSLIGSGDTQYFGPGTRLTVL.

Here the CDR3 DNA reads TGTGCCAGCAGTTATGGAGGGTTGCCCATGAACACTGAAGCTTTCTTT. This codes for CASSYGGLPMNTEAFF. The J gene is TRBJ1-1, the V gene TRBV6-2 or TRBV6-3; D ambiguous. The length of the CDR3 is 16 residues. From germline, CDR1 is MNHEY and CDR2 SVGEGT. Trimming pared 3 bases from V and 0 bases from J, leaving 14 bases between.